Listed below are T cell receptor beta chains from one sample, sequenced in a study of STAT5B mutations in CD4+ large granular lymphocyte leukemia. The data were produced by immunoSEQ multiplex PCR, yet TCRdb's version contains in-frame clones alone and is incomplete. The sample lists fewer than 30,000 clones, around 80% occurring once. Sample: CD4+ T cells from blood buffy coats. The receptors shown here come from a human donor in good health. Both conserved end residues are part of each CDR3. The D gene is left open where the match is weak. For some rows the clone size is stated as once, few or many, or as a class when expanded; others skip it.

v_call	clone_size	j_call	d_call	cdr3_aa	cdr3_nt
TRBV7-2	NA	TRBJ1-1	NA	CASSPEARNTEAFF	TGTGCCAGCAGCCCCGAGGCCAGGAACACTGAAGCTTTCTTT
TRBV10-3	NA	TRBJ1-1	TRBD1	CAISDLAGGNTEAFF	TGTGCCATCAGTGACTTGGCAGGGGGTAACACTGAAGCTTTCTTT
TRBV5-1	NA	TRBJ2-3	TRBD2	CASRRGHAGAADTQYF	TGCGCCAGCAGAAGGGGTCACGCGGGAGCGGCAGATACGCAGTATTTT
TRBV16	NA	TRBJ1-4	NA	CASSQTRAPGEKLFF	TGTGCCAGCAGCCAAACCAGGGCCCCCGGTGAAAAACTGTTTTTT
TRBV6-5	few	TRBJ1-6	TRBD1	CASSRDSYNSPLHF	TGTGCCAGCAGCCGGGACAGCTATAATTCACCCCTCCACTTT
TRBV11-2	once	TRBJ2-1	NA	CASSAGGEYNEQFF	TGTGCCAGCAGCGCCGGAGGGGAATACAATGAGCAGTTCTTC
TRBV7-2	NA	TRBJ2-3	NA	CASSLGSQRDTQYF	TGTGCCAGCAGCTTAGGCTCTCAACGCGATACGCAGTATTTT
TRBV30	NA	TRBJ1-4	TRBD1	CAWSKTGPPEKLFF	TGTGCCTGGAGTAAGACAGGGCCTCCTGAAAAACTGTTTTTT
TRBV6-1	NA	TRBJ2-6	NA	CASSEADRGPGANVLTF	TGTGCCAGCAGTGAAGCGGACCGGGGGCCTGGGGCCAACGTCCTGACTTTC
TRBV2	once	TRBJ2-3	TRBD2	CAGGQREGTDTQYF	TGTGCCGGCGGGCAGCGGGAGGGGACAGATACGCAGTATTTT
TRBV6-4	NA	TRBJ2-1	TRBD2	CASSAGLAGGLSDEQFF	TGTGCCAGCAGTGCAGGACTAGCGGGAGGCCTGTCGGATGAGCAGTTCTTC